This T cell receptor (beta chain) emerged from a study of OX40 agonist ivuxolimab in advanced cancers. Overall study context: Administration of intravenous ivuxolimab to patients occurred every 2 weeks at 0.01 to 10 mg/kg. Partial responses were recorded for three patients, including one with hepatocellular carcinoma and two with cutaneous melanoma. Study-wide results and limits: Some of the nonresponding patients also showed low levels of normalized T-cell clonal expansion. On average, CD8+ T cells showed a greater number of expanded clones than CD4+.

This clone is medium-sized in the sample. What it binds is unknown. TCRdb's copy holds only in-frame clones and misses some; the assay was immunoSEQ multiplex PCR. The sample has around 20,000 clones, roughly 80% seen once. The V end lost 2 bases, the J end lost 6 bases, and 14 bases lay between the germline ends. Per germline, CDR1 MRHNA and CDR2 SNTAGT. The CDR3 sequence is 15 residues long. The starting material was CD4+ or CD8+ T cells sorted from blood, obtained in a trial of the OX40 agonist ivuxolimab. The TCR sequence derives from an adult with an advanced solid tumor such as melanoma, head and neck, liver or kidney cancer. The chain employs TRBV6-4 and TRBJ2-1; D might be TRBD2 (6 bases). CDR3 in DNA: TGTGCCAGCAGTGACACCGGGACTTCGACCAATGAGCAGTTCTTC. Translated: CASSDTGTSTNEQFF.